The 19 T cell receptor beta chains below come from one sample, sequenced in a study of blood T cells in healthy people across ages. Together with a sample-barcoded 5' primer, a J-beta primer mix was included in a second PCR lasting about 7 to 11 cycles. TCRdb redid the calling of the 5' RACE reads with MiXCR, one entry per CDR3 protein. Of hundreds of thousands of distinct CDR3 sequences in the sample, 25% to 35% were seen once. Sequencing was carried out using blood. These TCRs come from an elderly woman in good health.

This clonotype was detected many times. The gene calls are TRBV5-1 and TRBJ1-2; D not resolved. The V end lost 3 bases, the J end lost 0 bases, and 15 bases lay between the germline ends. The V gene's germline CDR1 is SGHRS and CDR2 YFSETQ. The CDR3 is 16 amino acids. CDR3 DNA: TGCGCCAGCAGCTCCGGAGACGTGGGCGCTAACTATGGCTACACCTTC. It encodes CASSSGDVGANYGYTF.

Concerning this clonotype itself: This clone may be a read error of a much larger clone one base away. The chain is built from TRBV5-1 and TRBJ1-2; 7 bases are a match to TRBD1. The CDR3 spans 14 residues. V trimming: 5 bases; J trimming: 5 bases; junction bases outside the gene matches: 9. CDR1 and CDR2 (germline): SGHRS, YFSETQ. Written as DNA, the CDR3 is TGCGCCAGCAGGAGGCAGGGGGAGGTTTATGGCTACACCTTC. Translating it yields CASRRQGEVYGYTF.

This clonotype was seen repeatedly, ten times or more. This CDR3 reads CSVRAGANTGELFF. The DNA of the CDR3 is TGCAGCGTTCGGGCGGGGGCGAACACCGGGGAGCTGTTTTTT. The chain recombines TRBV29-1 with TRBJ2-2; 7 bases map to TRBD2. Germline-derived CDR1 and CDR2 are SQVTM and ANQGSEA. The J segment lost 0 bases and the V segment lost 5 bases, leaving 3 bases of the junction unmatched. The CDR3 is made up of 14 amino acids.

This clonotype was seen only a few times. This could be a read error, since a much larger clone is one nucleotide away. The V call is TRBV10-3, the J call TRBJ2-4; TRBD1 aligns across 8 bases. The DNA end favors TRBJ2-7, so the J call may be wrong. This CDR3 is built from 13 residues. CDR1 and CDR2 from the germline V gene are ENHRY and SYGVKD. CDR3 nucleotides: TGTGCCATCAGGGGTGGACAGGGAAACGAGCAGTACTTC. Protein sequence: CAIRGGQGNEQYF.

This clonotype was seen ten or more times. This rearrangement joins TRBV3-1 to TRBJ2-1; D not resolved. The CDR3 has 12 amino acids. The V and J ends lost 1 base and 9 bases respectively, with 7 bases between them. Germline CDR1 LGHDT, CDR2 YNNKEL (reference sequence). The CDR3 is CASSQGMGEQFF. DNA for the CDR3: TGTGCCAGCAGCCAAGGTATGGGTGAGCAGTTCTTC.

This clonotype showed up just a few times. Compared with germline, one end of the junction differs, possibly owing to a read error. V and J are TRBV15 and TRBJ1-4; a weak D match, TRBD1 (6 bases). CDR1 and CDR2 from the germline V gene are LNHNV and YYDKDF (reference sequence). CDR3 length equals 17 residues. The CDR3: CAASPRAGATTNEKLFF. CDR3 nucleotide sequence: TGTGCCGCCAGCCCAAGGGCAGGGGCTACAACTAATGAAAAACTGTTTTTT.

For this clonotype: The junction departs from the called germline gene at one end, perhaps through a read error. CDR3 coding DNA: TGTGCCAGCAGTGGGGGGGGAAGCACAGATGCGCAGTATTTT. As protein: CASSGGGSTDAQYF. The chain links TRBV12-3 or TRBV12-4 to TRBJ2-3, with 7 bases matching TRBD2. This CDR3 spans 14 amino acids.

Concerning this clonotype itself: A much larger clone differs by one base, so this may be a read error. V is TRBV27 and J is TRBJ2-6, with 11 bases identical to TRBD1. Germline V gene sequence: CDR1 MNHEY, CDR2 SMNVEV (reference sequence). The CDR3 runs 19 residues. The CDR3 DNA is TGTACCAGCAGTTTAAACCCGGGACAGGGGGTAGCTGGGGCCAACGTCCTGACTTTC. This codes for CTSSLNPGQGVAGANVLTF.

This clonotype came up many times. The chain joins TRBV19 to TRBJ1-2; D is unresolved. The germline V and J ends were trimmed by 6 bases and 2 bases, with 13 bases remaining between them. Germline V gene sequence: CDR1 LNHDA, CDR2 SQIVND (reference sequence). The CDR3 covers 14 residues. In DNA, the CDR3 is TGTGCCAGTAGAGAAGGACTCCTGAACTATGGCTACACCTTC. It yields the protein CASREGLLNYGYTF.

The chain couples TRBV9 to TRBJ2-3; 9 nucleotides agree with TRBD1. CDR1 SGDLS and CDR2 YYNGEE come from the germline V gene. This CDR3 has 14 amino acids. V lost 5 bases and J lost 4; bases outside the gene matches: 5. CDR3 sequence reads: CASSGDRVADTQYF. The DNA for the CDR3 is TGTGCCAGCAGTGGGGACAGGGTTGCAGATACGCAGTATTTT.

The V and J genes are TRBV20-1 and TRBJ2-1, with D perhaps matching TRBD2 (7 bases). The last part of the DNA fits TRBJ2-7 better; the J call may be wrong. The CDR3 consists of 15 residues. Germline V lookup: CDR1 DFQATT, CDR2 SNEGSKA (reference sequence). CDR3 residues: CSTSRGGAPYNEQYF. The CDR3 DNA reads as TGCAGTACCTCAAGGGGGGGGGCCCCCTACAATGAGCAGTACTTC.

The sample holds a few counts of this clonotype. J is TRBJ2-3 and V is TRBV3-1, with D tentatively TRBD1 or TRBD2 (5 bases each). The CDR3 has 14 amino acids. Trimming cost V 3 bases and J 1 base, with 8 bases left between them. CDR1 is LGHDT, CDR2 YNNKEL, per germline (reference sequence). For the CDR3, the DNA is TGTGCCAGCAGCCAGGGACCAGGCACAGATACGCAGTATTTT. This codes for CASSQGPGTDTQYF.

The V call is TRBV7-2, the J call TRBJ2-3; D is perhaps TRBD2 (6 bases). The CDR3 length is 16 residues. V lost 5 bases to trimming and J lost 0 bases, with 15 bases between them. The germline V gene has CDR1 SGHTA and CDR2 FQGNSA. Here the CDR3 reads CASSSAGSLSTDTQYF. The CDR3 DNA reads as TGTGCCAGCAGCAGCGCCGGGAGCCTGAGCACAGATACGCAGTATTTT.

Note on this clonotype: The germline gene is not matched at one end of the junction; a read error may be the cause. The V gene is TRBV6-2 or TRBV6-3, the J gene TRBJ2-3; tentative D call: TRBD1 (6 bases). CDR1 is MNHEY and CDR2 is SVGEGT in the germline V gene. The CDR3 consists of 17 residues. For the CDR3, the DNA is TGTGCCAGCAGTTACTCGTCCGGGACACCTAGCACAGATACGCAGAATTTT. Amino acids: CASSYSSGTPSTDTQNF.

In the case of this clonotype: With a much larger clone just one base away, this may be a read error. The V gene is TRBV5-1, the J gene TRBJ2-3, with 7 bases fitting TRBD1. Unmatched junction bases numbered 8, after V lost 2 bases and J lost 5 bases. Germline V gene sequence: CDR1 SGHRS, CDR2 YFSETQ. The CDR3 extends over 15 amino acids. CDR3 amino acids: CASSLGGPKRDTQYF. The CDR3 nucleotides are TGCGCCAGCAGCTTAGGGGGCCCCAAGAGAGATACGCAGTATTTT.

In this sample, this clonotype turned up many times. The CDR3 is CSASGGFLGINYEQYF. The CDR3 bases are TGCAGTGCTAGTGGGGGTTTCTTAGGGATAAACTACGAGCAGTACTTC. V gene TRBV20-1 combines with J gene TRBJ2-7; D may be TRBD1 or TRBD2 (5 bases each). V lost 3 bases, J lost 3 bases, and 21 bases lay in between. The CDR3 spans 16 residues. Germline loops: CDR1 DFQATT, CDR2 SNEGSKA (reference sequence).

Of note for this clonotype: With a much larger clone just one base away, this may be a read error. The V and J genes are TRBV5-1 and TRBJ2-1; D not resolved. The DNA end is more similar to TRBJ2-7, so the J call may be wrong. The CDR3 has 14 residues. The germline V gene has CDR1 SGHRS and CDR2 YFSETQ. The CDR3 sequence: CASSLGRFGNEQYF. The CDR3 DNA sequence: TGCGCCAGCAGCTTGGGCAGGTTTGGCAATGAGCAGTACTTC.

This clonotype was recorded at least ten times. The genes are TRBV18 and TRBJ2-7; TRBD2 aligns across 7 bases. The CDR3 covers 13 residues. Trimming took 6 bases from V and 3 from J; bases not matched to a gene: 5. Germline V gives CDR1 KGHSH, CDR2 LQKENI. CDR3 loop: CASSAGRDYEQYF. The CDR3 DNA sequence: TGTGCCAGCTCGGCGGGGAGGGACTACGAGCAGTACTTC.

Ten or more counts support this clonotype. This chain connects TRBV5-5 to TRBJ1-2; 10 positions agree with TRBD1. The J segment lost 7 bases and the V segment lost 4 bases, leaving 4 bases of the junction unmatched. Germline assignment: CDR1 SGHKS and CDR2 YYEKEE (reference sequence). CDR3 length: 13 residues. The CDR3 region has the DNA TGTGCCAGCAGCAGCGACAGGGGGCTTGGCTACACCTTC. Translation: CASSSDRGLGYTF.